This T cell receptor (beta chain) was sequenced for a study of sequential checkpoint blockade in melanoma. The protocol was immunoSEQ multiplex PCR, while the TCRdb copy is restricted to in-frame clones and leaves out a portion. The sample lists more than 9,000 clones; around 80% were seen once. Stated treatment: randomized to nivolumab then ipilimumab (arm A) or the reverse (arm B). This CDR3 is built from 17 residues. Germline CDR1 and CDR2: SGHVS and FNYEAQ. V shed 5 bases and J 0 bases; nucleotides not matched to a gene: 5. This chain joins TRBV7-6 and TRBJ2-1; TRBD2 matches 12 bases. Material: CD8+ T cells sorted from blood (inferred from file names), obtained from a patient given nivolumab and ipilimumab in sequence. The receptor was isolated from a human donor with melanoma. Here the CDR3 DNA reads TGTGCCAGCAGCGAAACTAGCGGGGGGTCCTCCTACAATGAGCAGTTCTTC. Its protein product is CASSETSGGSSYNEQFF.